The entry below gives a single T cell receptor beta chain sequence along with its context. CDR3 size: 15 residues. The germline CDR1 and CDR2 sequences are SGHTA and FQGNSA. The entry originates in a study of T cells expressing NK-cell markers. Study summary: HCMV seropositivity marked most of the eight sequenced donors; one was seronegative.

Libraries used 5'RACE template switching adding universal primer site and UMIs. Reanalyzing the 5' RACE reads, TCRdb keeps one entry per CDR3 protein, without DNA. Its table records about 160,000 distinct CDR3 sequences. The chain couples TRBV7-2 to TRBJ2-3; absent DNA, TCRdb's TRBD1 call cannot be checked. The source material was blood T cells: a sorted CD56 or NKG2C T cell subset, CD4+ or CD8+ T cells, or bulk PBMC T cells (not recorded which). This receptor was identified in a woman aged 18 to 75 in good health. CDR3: CASSTGQGNTDTQYF.